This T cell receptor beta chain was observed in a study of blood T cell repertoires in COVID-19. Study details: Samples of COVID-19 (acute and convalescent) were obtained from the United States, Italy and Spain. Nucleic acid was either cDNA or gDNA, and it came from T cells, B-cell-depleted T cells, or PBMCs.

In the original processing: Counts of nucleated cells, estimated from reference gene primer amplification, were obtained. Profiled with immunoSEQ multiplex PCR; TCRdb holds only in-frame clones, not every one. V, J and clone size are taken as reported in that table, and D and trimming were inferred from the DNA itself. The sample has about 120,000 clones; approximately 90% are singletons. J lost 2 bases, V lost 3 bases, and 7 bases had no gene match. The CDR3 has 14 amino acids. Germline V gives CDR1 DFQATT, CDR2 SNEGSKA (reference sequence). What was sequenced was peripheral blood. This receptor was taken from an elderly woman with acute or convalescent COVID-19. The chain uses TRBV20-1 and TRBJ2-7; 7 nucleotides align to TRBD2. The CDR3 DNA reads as TGCAGTGCTAGTCGGTCTAGCGGCCCCTACGAGCAGTACTTC. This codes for CSASRSSGPYEQYF.